The following is a TCR beta chain sequence with its context. Its antigen is still unknown. Every subset's genomic DNA went evenly onto several immunoSEQ plates. Clones were sequenced by immunoSEQ multiplex PCR, and TCRdb holds only the in-frame ones, with some missing. The sample holds roughly 700,000 clones, around 67% seen once. The sample belongs to a study of shared clonotypes between healthy human individuals. Study information: Sampling drew on donors who were a couple of women and three men aged 18 to 49. The plates for each donor numbered three CD4 naive, three CD4 memory, two CD8 naive and one CD8 memory. Findings and limits, study-wide: In having few donors, the study represented limited genetic and exposure-history diversity.

CDR1 is MDHEN and CDR2 is SYDVKM in the germline V gene. Trimming stripped 6 bases from V and 5 bases from J, with 14 bases between. The CDR3 is made up of 14 amino acids. Material: memory CD4+ T cells sorted from blood. Described subset: CD45RA-negative fraction. The source of this sequence is a woman in her thirties in good health. The rearrangement links TRBV28 to TRBJ2-1, with D maybe TRBD2 (5 bases). Here the CDR3 DNA reads TGTGCCAGCAGGGTGGGAGTAAACGACAATGAGCAGTTCTTC. It specifies CASRVGVNDNEQFF.